This T cell receptor beta chain is from a study of control samples from healthy donors and cancer patients. After removal of 6 bases from V and 5 bases from J, the junction contained 8 bases not matched to a gene. CDR1 is MNHEY and CDR2 is SVGAGI in the germline V gene. The CDR3 extends over 15 amino acids. Data came from immunoSEQ multiplex PCR; TCRdb stores just in-frame clones and leaves some out. The sample carries 80,000 to 100,000 clones, more than 90% recorded once. The rearrangement joins TRBV6-5 to TRBJ2-3; 10 bases match TRBD2. Sequencing was done on a sample of blood. The TCR sequence derives from a human donor in good health. The donor label of this sample is uncertain. This chain's CDR3 is CASRQSGGAGDTQYF. As DNA, the CDR3 is TGTGCCAGCAGACAGAGCGGGGGGGCCGGAGATACGCAGTATTTT.